The T cell receptor beta chain under discussion was sequenced for a study of CXCR3-negative and CXCR3-positive naive CD8 T cells. General study findings and limits: TRBV-TRBJ usage matched between naive CXCR3-negative and CXCR3-positive cells but not between memory cells. TRB CDR3 properties served as the basis for inferring TCR strength, and surface CD5 was comparable between naive subsets. Diversity was high in both naive subsets and much lower in memory cells. Relative to CXCR3-negative naive cells, CXCR3-positive naive cells had more hydrophobic TRB CDR3s.

Note on this clonotype: Antigen specificity is unknown.

CDR1 and CDR2 from the germline V gene are SQVTM and ANQGSEA. CDR3 length: 13 amino acids. A CD45RO-CCR7+CD27+CD95- phenotype identified naive CD8+ T cells. TRB cDNA libraries were made by UMI-labeled 5' RACE. TCRdb reanalyzed the 5' RACE reads, giving one entry per CDR3 protein sequence and no DNA. The sample has 95,000 to 100,000 distinct CDR3 sequences. The sequencing sample was made of naive CXCR3+ CD8+ T cells from blood. The subset here: CD45RO-CCR7+CD27+CD95- naive CD8+ T cells expressing CXCR3 (TNR3+). This chain connects TRBV29-1 to TRBJ2-7; the D gene TCRdb calls, TRBD1, cannot be checked with no DNA. The clonotype comes from a human donor in good health. Some clones in this sample may be carry-over from other donors' samples. The CDR3 is CSVVEAGFYEQYF.